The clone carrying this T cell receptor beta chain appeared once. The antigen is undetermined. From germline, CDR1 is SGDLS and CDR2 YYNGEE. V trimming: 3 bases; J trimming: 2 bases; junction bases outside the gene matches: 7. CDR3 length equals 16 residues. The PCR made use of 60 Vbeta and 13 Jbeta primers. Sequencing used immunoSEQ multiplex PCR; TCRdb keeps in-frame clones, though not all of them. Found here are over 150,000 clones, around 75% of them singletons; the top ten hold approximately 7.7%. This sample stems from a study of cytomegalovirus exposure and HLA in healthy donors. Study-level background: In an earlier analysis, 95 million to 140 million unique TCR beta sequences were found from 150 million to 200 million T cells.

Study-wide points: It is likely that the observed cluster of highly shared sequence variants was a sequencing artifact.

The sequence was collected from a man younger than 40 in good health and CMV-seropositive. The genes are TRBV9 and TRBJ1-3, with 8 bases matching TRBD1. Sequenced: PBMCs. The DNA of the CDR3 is TGTGCCAGCAGCGCATCTGAGACAGGGGCTGGAAACACCATATATTTT. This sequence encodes CASSASETGAGNTIYF.